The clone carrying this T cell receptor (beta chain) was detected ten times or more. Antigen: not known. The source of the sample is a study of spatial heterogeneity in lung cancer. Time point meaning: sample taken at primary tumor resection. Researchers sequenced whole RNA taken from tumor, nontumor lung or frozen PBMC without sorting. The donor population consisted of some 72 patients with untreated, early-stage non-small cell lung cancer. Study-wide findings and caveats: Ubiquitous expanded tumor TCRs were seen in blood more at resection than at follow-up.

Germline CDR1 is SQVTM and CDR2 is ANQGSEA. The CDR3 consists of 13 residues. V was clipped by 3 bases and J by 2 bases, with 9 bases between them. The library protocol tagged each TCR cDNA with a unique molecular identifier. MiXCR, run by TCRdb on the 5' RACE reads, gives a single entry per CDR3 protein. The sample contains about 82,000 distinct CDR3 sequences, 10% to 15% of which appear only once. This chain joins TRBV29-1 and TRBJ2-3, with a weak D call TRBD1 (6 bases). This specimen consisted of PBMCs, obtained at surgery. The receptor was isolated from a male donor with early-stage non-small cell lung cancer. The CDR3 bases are TGCAGCGTTGATGGACAGAACACAGATACGCAGTATTTT. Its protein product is CSVDGQNTDTQYF.